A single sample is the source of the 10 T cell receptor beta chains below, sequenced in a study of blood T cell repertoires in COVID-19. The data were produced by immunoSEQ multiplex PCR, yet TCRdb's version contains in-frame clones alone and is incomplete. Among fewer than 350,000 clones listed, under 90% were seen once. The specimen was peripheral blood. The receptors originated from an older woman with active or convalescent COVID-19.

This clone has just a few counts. CDR3 nucleotides: TGTGCCTCGGGGACAGGGACTTTCTCCGGGGAGCTGTTTTTT. Protein: CASGTGTFSGELFF. This chain uses TRBV30 with TRBJ2-2; 9 bases map to TRBD1. Germline V lookup: CDR1 GTSNPN, CDR2 SVGIG (reference sequence). With V trimmed by 7 bases and J by 6 bases, 9 bases remained unmatched. The CDR3 consists of 14 residues.

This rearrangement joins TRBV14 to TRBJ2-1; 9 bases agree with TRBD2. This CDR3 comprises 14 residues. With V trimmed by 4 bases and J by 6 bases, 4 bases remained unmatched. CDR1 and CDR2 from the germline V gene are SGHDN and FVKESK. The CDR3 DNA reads TGTGCCAGCAGCCTGGGACTAGCCCTCAATGAGCAGTTCTTC. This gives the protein CASSLGLALNEQFF.

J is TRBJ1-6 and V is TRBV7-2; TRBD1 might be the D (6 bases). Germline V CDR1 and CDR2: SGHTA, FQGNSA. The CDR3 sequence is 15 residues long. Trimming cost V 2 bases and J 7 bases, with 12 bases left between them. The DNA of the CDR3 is TGTGCCAGCAGCTTAACACAGGGCCGAAATTCACCCCTCCACTTT. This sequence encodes CASSLTQGRNSPLHF.

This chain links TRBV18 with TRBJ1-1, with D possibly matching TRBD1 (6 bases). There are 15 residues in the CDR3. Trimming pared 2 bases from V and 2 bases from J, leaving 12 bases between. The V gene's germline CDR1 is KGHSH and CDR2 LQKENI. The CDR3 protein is CASSPGGQGNTEAFF. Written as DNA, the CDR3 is TGTGCCAGCTCACCAGGGGGCCAGGGAAACACTGAAGCTTTCTTT.

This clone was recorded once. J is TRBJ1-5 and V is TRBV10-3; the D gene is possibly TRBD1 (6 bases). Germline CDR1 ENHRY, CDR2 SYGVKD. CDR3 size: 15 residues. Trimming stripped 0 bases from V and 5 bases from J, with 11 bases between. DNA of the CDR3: TGTGCCATCAGTGAGTCCAGGGGTGATGATCAGCCCCAGCATTTT. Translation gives CAISESRGDDQPQHF.

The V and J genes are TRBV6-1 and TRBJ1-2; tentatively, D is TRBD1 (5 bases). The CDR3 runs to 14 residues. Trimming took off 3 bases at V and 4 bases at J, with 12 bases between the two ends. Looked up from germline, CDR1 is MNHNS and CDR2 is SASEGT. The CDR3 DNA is TGTGCCAGCAGTGACGGGGGAACTAGCTATGGCTACACCTTC. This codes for CASSDGGTSYGYTF.

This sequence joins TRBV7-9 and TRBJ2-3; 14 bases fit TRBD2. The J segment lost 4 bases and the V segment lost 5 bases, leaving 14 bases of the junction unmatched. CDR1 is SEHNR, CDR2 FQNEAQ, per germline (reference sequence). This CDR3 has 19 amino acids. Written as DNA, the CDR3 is TGTGCCAGCAGCAGGACTAGCGGGGGGACCTCGAGTTATTCAGATACGCAGTATTTT. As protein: CASSRTSGGTSSYSDTQYF. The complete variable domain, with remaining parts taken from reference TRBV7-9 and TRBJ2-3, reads DTGVSQNPRHKITKRGQNVTFRCDPISEHNRLYWYRQTLGQGPEFLTYFQNEAQLEKSRLLSDRFSAERPKGSFSTLEIQRTEQGDSAMYLCASSRTSGGTSSYSDTQYFGPGTRLTVL.

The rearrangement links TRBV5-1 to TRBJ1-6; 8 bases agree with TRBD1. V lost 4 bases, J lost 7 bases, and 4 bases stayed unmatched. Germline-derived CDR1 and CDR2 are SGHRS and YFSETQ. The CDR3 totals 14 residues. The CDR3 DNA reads TGCGCCAGCAGCCGGGCAGGGGGCAATTCACCCCTCCACTTT. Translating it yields CASSRAGGNSPLHF.

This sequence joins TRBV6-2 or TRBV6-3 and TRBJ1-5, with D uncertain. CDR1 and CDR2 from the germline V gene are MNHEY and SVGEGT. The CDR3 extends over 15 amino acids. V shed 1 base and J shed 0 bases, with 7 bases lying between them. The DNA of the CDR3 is TGTGCCAGCAGTTACTGGCGGGCTAGCAATCAGCCCCAGCATTTT. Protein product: CASSYWRASNQPQHF.

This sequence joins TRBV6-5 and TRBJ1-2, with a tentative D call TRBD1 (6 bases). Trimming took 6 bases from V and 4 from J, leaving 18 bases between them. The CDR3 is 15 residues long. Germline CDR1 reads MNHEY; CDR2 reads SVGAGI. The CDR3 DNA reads TGTGCCAGCAGGGGGGGGGCAGGGGAAGTCTATGGCTACACCTTC. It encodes CASRGGAGEVYGYTF.